A selection of T cell receptor beta chains follows, all from one sample in a study of blood T cell repertoires in COVID-19. This table comes from immunoSEQ multiplex PCR, and its TCRdb copy is limited to in-frame clones, with some not included. The sample includes 130,000 or so clones, about 91% seen only once; the top ten take about 1.5%. The source material was peripheral blood. The source is a woman in her sixties or seventies with acute or convalescent COVID-19. Both conserved end residues are part of each CDR3. A D gene is named only where the DNA matches it firmly. Clone size is stated in some rows and not others, as once, few, many or a class when expanded.

CDR3 DNA,CDR3 protein,J gene,clone size,V gene,D gene
TGTGCCACCAGCAGAGATATTGACGGGGAGCAATTCCAAGAGACCCAGTACTTC,CATSRDIDGEQFQETQYF,TRBJ2-5,-,TRBV15,-
TGTGCCAGCCTCGAATGGGCAGGGGGCGCCCCTGAAGCTTTCTTT,CASLEWAGGAPEAFF,TRBJ1-1,once,TRBV2,TRBD1
TGTGCCAGCAGTCCCAAAGCGGAGTATGGCTACACCTTC,CASSPKAEYGYTF,TRBJ1-2,-,TRBV12-3/TRBV12-4,-
TGTGCCAGCAGGGCCCGGACAGGGGGTTCAGATACGCAGTATTTT,CASRARTGGSDTQYF,TRBJ2-3,-,TRBV28,TRBD1
TGTGCCACCAGCAGGGGACAGGGAGGGACGGCCCTCCACTTT,CATSRGQGGTALHF,TRBJ1-6,-,TRBV15,TRBD1
TGTGCCAGCAGCACGAGAGGGTACTATGGCTACACCTTC,CASSTRGYYGYTF,TRBJ1-2,-,TRBV5-4,-
TGTGCCATCAGTGAGTCGTCGGTTCTAAAGCCCTACGAGCAGTACTTC,CAISESSVLKPYEQYF,TRBJ2-7,-,TRBV10-3,-
TGTGCCAGTAGTCCTCCCGGACTCTCGGTCACTGAAGCTTTCTTT,CASSPPGLSVTEAFF,TRBJ1-1,-,TRBV19,-
TGTGCCAGCACCTACGGCTGGAACGGGGGGCAGTTCTTC,CASTYGWNGGQFF,TRBJ2-1,once,TRBV19,-
TGTGCCAGCAGCTTAGTAAGCCTACACGAGCAGTACTTC,CASSLVSLHEQYF,TRBJ2-7,-,TRBV7-2,-
TGCGCCAGCAGCCAGGGCTCCATTAACACTGAAGCTTTCTTT,CASSQGSINTEAFF,TRBJ1-1,-,TRBV4-1,-
TGTGCCAGCAGTTTAACAGGGGTGAATCCAAACTATGGCTACACCTTC,CASSLTGVNPNYGYTF,TRBJ1-2,-,TRBV27,TRBD1
TGTGCCAGCAACCGGGGTAGCGGGTACGAGCAGTACTTC,CASNRGSGYEQYF,TRBJ2-7,-,TRBV7-9,TRBD2
TGTGCCAGCTCACCAGAGATCATCTCTGGAAACACCATATATTTT,CASSPEIISGNTIYF,TRBJ1-3,-,TRBV18,-
TGTGCCAGCAGGTCGTCCTCCCCCCCACCCCTCCACTTT,CASRSSSPPPLHF,TRBJ1-6,-,TRBV6-5,-
TGTGCCAGCAGGACCCAGGGGGCGCAGAAGCAGTACTTC,CASRTQGAQKQYF,TRBJ2-7,once,TRBV6-5,TRBD1
TGTGCCAGCAGTGGGCCGGGACAGGGGGATCCTAACTATGGCTACACCTTC,CASSGPGQGDPNYGYTF,TRBJ1-2,-,TRBV25-1,TRBD1